This section outlines one T cell receptor beta chain sequence together with its context. The antigen is undetermined. This entry belongs to a study of Ad26.COV2.S vaccination and SARS-CoV-2 variants. CDR1 is MDHEN and CDR2 is SYDVKM in the germline V gene. Trimming removed 5 bases from V and 3 bases from J, with 5 bases in between. This CDR3 contains 12 residues. The protocol was immunoSEQ multiplex PCR, while the TCRdb copy is restricted to in-frame clones and leaves out a portion. This table has 85,000 to 95,000 clones, 82% appearing once. Findings of the study overall: People given the vaccine had a wider spike-specific TCR breadth than placebo recipients did.

The chain couples TRBV28 to TRBJ1-5; D not resolved. The sequenced sample was peripheral blood, obtained after recovery from COVID-19. This clonotype was obtained from a human donor who had recovered from COVID-19. DNA for the CDR3: TGTGCCAGCAGTCCCTCCAATCAGCCCCAGCATTTT. This gives the protein CASSPSNQPQHF.